This TCR beta chain was identified during a study of response to subunit inactivated influenza vaccine (dated by TCRdb to 2016 to 2018). Study-level background: Deep quantitative T cell receptor repertoire profiling was used in the study to track responses to a trivalent subunit inactivated influenza vaccine. Broader findings and caveats from the paper: The authors proposed that each seasonal influenza vaccination may bring in only a limited number of new T cells.

Library creation used RT-PCR. Sequencing used an Illumina HiSeq 2500. TCRdb reprocessed the public reads (quality trimming at Q25 with fastp, clone calling with MiXCR) and kept in-frame beta chains. Every CDR3 protein is listed once, alongside the most common genes and DNA of its rows. In all, the sample holds 540,000 or so distinct CDR3 sequences, and around 13% of those were seen once. Of the sample, around 13% is held by the ten largest clones. Regarding this clonotype: Its specific antigen is unknown. Base qualities are missing; no much larger clone stands one base away.

The intended sense of this specimen's time point label: around 42 days after influenza vaccine administration. The junction shows trimming of 5 bases on V and 0 bases on J, plus 17 bases between the germline ends. CDR1 and CDR2 are read off the germline V gene as SGHVS and FQNEAQ. From cysteine to phenylalanine, the CDR3 is 17 amino acids long. Of the read, only the CDR3 DNA is kept; its 51 bases are in frame from base 1. The V and J segments used are TRBV7-8 and TRBJ2-4, with a tentative D call of TRBD1 or TRBD2, each matching 5 bases. The origin of this receptor is a man aged 45-65 years who received an inactivated influenza vaccine. Donor details come from another sample of the same person, matched by shared clones. The sequencing used PBMCs from blood, collected more than 35 days after vaccination. CDR3 region: CASSLWQGEGAKNIQYF. In nucleotide form, the sequence is TGTGCCAGCAGCCTTTGGCAGGGAGAAGGAGCCAAAAACATTCAGTACTTC. Joined to the reference TRBV7-8 and TRBJ2-4 proteins, this CDR3 gives the full variable domain: GAGVSQSPRYKVAKRGQDVALRCDPISGHVSLFWYQQALGQGPEFLTYFQNEAQLDKSGLPSDRFFAERPEGSVSTLKIQRTQQEDSAVYLCASSLWQGEGAKNIQYFGAGTRLSVL.